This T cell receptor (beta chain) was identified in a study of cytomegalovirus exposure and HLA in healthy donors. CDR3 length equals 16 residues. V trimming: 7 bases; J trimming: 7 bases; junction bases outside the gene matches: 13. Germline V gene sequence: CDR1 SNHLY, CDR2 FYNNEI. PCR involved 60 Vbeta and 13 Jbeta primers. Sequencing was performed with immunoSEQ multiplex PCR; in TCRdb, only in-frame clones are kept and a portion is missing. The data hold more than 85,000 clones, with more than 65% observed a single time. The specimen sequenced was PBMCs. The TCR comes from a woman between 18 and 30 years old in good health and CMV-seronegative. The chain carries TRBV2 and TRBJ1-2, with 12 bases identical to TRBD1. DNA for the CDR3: TGTGCCAGCATTGGGGACAGGGGGCTGGGGTCTAGTGGCTACACCTTC. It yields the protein CASIGDRGLGSSGYTF.